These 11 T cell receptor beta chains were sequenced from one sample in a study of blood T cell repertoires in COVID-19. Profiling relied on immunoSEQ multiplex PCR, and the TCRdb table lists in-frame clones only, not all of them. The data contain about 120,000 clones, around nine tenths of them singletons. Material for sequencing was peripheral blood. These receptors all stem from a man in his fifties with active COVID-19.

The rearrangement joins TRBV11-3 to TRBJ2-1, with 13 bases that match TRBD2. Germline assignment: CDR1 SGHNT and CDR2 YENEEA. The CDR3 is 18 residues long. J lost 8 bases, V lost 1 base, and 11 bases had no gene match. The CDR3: CASSLGSIGLAGADEQFF. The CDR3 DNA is TGTGCCAGCAGCTTAGGTTCCATTGGACTAGCGGGAGCGGATGAGCAGTTCTTC.

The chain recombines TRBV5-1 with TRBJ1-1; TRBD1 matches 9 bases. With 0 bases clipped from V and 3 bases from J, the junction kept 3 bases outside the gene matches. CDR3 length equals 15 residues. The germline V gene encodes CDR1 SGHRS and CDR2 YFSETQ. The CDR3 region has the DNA TGCGCCAGCAGCTTGGGGGGACAGGGTTACACTGAAGCTTTCTTT. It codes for CASSLGGQGYTEAFF. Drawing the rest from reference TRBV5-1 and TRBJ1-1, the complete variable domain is KAGVTQTPRYLIKTRGQQVTLSCSPISGHRSVSWYQQTPGQGLQFLFEYFSETQRNKGNFPGRFSGRQFSNSRSEMNVSTLELGDSALYLCASSLGGQGYTEAFFGQGTRLTVV.

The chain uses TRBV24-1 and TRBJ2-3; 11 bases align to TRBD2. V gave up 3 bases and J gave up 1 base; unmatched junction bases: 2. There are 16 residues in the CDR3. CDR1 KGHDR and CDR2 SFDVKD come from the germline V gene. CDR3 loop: CATSDPLAGGTDTQYF. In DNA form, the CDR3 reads TGTGCCACCAGTGATCCACTAGCGGGGGGCACAGATACGCAGTATTTT.

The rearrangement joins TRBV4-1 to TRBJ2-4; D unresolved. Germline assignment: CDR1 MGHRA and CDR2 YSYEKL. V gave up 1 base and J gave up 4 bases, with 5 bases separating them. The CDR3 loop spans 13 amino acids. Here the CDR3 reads CASSQVEKNIQYF. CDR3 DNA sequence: TGCGCCAGCAGCCAAGTGGAGAAAAACATTCAGTACTTC.

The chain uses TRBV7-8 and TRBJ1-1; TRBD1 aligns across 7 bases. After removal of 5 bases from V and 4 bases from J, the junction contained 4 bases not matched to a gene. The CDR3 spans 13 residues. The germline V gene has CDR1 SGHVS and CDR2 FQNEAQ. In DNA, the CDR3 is TGTGCCAGCAGCCGAGACAGGGCCACTGAAGCTTTCTTT. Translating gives CASSRDRATEAFF.

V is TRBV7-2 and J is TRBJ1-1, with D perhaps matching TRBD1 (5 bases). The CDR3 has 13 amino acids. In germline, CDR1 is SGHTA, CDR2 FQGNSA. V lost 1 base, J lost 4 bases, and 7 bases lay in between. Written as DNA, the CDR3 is TGTGCCAGCAGCTTAGACAGGTCCACTGAAGCTTTCTTT. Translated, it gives CASSLDRSTEAFF. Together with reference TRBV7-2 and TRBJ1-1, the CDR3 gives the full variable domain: GAGVSQSPSNKVTEKGKDVELRCDPISGHTALYWYRQSLGQGLEFLIYFQGNSAPDKSGLPSDRFSAERTGGSVSTLTIQRTQQEDSAVYLCASSLDRSTEAFFGQGTRLTVV.

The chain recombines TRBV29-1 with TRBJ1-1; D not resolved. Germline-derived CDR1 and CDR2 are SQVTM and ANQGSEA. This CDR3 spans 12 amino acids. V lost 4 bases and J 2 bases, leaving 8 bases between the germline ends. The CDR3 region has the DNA TGCAGCGTTGGAAGTACTAACACTGAAGCTTTCTTT. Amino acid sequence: CSVGSTNTEAFF.

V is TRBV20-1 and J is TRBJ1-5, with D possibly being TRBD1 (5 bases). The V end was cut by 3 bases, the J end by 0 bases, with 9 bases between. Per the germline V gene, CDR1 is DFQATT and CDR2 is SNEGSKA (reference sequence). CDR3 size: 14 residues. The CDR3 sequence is CSASSGFSNQPQHF. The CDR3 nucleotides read TGCAGTGCTAGTTCAGGGTTTAGCAATCAGCCCCAGCATTTT.

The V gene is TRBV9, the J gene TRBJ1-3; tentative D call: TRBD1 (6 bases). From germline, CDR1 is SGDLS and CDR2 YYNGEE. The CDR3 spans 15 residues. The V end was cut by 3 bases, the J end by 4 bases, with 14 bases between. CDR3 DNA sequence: TGTGCCAGCAGCGGAGTACAGGGATCAGGAAACACCATATATTTT. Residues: CASSGVQGSGNTIYF.

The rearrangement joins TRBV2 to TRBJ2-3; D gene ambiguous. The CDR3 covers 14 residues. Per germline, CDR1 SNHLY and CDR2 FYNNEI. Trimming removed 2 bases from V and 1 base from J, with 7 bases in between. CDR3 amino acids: CASSEMSRTDTQYF. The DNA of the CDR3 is TGTGCCAGCAGTGAAATGAGCCGCACAGATACGCAGTATTTT.

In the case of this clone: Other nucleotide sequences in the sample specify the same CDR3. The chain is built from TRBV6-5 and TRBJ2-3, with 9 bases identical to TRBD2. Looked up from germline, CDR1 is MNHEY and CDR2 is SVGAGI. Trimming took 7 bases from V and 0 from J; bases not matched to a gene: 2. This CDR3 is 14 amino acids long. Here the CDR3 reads CASKTSGSTDTQYF. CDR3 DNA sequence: TGTGCCAGCAAAACTAGCGGGAGCACAGATACGCAGTATTTT.